Listed here is a single TCR beta chain. What it recognizes is unknown. These data belong to a study of T cells after yellow fever vaccination. Study-wide results and limits: Researchers cautioned that FACS-sorted repertoires could harbor abundant clonotypes contaminating from the bulk population.

The V gene end was trimmed by 2 bases and the J gene end by 15 bases; junction bases not matched to a gene: 7. This CDR3 has 13 residues. Per the germline V gene, CDR1 is SGHVS and CDR2 is FQNEAQ. Production of TCR cDNA was by 5'RACE template switching, which also added a universal primer site and UMIs. Using its own MiXCR run on the 5' RACE reads, TCRdb lists one record per CDR3 protein. The sample includes hundreds of thousands of distinct CDR3 sequences, approximately 13% of them seen just once. The chain uses TRBV7-8 and TRBJ2-1, with 10 bases aligning to TRBD2. The sample in question was PBMCs, obtained on the day of the yellow fever booster vaccination. This TCR derives from a man aged 25-45 years who received the YFV17D yellow fever vaccine. The CDR3 DNA follows: TGTGCCAGCAGCTTACCGAGCGGGAGGGCCCGGTTCTTC. This sequence encodes CASSLPSGRARFF.